This T cell receptor (beta chain) was sequenced in a study of identical twins (dated by TCRdb to 2016 to 2017). Notes on the research overall: The study deep-sequenced TCR alpha and beta repertoires from monozygotic twins, unrelated adults of various ages and cord blood to test whether fetal clonotypes persist. To rule out contamination, the twin experiments were replicated at different times with different library preparation protocols.

Only healthy Caucasian donors were included. Three pairs of female monozygotic twins, all aged roughly 18 to 29 years, were included in the twin cohort. Miltenyi CD45RO+ enrichment and human naive T-cell isolation kits were used to isolate memory (CD45RO+) and naive T cells from PBMC. Libraries were prepared through 5' RACE. The data were produced on an Illumina HiSeq 2000. Template switching added a universal primer binding site, and the final cDNA carried a unique molecular identifier that allowed TCR cDNA molecules to be counted accurately. Specific primers in the conserved constant-segment region were used to synthesize first-strand cDNA for the TCR alpha and beta chains. To control for contamination, every cDNA library carried two barcodes: a SMART-Mk sample barcode plus Illumina barcodes. Two successive PCR steps introduced TruSeq adapter sequences along with Illumina sample barcodes. The TCR alpha and beta cDNA libraries were sequenced on the Illumina HiSeq platform using custom primers. On the authors' methods: Unique molecular identifiers were extracted from raw reads with MiGEC, and CDR3 positions were determined with MiXCR. Recombination models were inferred per individual with the repgenHMM and IGoR tools using an EM algorithm. Shared clonotype analysis was performed with the tcR package in R, normalizing sharing by the product of cloneset sizes. Out-of-frame nonproductive sequences were analyzed to study raw recombination free of thymic and clonal selection effects. The public reads were reprocessed in TCRdb via fastp at Q25 and MiXCR, keeping in-frame beta chains. CDR3 protein sequences are deduplicated, and each keeps its most common genes and DNA. The V and J calls here are based on TCRdb, not the publication. For this sample the table gives around 280,000 distinct CDR3 sequences, of which about 8.3% were detected only once. Roughly 2.1% of the sample lies in the top ten.

The germline V gene yields SGHNT for CDR1 and YENEEA for CDR2. V is pruned by 3 bases and J by 5 bases, leaving 5 bases of the junction without a gene match. Spanning cysteine to phenylalanine, the CDR3 consists of 16 amino acids. Here the CDR3 DNA is all that survives: 48 bases in frame from base 1. This clonotype appeared once. Its antigen is not yet known. One base away there is no much larger clone; base qualities are not given. One read yields weak evidence. Study-level results and caveats: Compared with coincidental sharing between unrelated individuals, out-of-frame TCR alpha sequences shared between twins showed an excess of sequences with low generation probability. Because the same donors could not be followed over many years, the conclusions relied on cross-sectional statistical analysis. In monozygotic twins, recombination models systematically underestimated out-of-frame TCR alpha sharing, but the models matched the sharing seen between unrelated individuals. Fewer insertions were carried by abundant cord blood beta clonotypes; a weaker similar trend was observed in young adult naive repertoires, while no such trend was observed in memory repertoires. Zero-insertion analyses could be partly confounded by invariant T cells such as MAIT and iNKT, though diverse VJ usage argued against such confounding for most clonotypes. In beta out-of-frame sequences, excess twin sharing was weaker, because having fewer shared sequences lowered the signal-to-noise ratio.

These data also formed part of another study, on yellow fever vaccine responses in identical twins. As the second paper documents: According to the authors, in identical twins the way T cells responded to vaccination appeared partly convergent and partly personalized. In identical twins, the study followed T cell clones that responded to the vaccine with precision.

The receptor was isolated from a woman aged 18-30 years in good health. The chain joins TRBV11-3 to TRBJ2-5, with 14 bases in between that match TRBD2. The sequencing sample was made of memory (CD45RO+) T cells sorted from blood. The cell subset or site label, as the study defines it: CD45RO+ enriched T cells. The CDR3 has the sequence CASSLGLAGDFETQYF. The DNA is TGTGCCAGCAGCTTGGGACTAGCGGGAGATTTTGAGACCCAGTACTTC.